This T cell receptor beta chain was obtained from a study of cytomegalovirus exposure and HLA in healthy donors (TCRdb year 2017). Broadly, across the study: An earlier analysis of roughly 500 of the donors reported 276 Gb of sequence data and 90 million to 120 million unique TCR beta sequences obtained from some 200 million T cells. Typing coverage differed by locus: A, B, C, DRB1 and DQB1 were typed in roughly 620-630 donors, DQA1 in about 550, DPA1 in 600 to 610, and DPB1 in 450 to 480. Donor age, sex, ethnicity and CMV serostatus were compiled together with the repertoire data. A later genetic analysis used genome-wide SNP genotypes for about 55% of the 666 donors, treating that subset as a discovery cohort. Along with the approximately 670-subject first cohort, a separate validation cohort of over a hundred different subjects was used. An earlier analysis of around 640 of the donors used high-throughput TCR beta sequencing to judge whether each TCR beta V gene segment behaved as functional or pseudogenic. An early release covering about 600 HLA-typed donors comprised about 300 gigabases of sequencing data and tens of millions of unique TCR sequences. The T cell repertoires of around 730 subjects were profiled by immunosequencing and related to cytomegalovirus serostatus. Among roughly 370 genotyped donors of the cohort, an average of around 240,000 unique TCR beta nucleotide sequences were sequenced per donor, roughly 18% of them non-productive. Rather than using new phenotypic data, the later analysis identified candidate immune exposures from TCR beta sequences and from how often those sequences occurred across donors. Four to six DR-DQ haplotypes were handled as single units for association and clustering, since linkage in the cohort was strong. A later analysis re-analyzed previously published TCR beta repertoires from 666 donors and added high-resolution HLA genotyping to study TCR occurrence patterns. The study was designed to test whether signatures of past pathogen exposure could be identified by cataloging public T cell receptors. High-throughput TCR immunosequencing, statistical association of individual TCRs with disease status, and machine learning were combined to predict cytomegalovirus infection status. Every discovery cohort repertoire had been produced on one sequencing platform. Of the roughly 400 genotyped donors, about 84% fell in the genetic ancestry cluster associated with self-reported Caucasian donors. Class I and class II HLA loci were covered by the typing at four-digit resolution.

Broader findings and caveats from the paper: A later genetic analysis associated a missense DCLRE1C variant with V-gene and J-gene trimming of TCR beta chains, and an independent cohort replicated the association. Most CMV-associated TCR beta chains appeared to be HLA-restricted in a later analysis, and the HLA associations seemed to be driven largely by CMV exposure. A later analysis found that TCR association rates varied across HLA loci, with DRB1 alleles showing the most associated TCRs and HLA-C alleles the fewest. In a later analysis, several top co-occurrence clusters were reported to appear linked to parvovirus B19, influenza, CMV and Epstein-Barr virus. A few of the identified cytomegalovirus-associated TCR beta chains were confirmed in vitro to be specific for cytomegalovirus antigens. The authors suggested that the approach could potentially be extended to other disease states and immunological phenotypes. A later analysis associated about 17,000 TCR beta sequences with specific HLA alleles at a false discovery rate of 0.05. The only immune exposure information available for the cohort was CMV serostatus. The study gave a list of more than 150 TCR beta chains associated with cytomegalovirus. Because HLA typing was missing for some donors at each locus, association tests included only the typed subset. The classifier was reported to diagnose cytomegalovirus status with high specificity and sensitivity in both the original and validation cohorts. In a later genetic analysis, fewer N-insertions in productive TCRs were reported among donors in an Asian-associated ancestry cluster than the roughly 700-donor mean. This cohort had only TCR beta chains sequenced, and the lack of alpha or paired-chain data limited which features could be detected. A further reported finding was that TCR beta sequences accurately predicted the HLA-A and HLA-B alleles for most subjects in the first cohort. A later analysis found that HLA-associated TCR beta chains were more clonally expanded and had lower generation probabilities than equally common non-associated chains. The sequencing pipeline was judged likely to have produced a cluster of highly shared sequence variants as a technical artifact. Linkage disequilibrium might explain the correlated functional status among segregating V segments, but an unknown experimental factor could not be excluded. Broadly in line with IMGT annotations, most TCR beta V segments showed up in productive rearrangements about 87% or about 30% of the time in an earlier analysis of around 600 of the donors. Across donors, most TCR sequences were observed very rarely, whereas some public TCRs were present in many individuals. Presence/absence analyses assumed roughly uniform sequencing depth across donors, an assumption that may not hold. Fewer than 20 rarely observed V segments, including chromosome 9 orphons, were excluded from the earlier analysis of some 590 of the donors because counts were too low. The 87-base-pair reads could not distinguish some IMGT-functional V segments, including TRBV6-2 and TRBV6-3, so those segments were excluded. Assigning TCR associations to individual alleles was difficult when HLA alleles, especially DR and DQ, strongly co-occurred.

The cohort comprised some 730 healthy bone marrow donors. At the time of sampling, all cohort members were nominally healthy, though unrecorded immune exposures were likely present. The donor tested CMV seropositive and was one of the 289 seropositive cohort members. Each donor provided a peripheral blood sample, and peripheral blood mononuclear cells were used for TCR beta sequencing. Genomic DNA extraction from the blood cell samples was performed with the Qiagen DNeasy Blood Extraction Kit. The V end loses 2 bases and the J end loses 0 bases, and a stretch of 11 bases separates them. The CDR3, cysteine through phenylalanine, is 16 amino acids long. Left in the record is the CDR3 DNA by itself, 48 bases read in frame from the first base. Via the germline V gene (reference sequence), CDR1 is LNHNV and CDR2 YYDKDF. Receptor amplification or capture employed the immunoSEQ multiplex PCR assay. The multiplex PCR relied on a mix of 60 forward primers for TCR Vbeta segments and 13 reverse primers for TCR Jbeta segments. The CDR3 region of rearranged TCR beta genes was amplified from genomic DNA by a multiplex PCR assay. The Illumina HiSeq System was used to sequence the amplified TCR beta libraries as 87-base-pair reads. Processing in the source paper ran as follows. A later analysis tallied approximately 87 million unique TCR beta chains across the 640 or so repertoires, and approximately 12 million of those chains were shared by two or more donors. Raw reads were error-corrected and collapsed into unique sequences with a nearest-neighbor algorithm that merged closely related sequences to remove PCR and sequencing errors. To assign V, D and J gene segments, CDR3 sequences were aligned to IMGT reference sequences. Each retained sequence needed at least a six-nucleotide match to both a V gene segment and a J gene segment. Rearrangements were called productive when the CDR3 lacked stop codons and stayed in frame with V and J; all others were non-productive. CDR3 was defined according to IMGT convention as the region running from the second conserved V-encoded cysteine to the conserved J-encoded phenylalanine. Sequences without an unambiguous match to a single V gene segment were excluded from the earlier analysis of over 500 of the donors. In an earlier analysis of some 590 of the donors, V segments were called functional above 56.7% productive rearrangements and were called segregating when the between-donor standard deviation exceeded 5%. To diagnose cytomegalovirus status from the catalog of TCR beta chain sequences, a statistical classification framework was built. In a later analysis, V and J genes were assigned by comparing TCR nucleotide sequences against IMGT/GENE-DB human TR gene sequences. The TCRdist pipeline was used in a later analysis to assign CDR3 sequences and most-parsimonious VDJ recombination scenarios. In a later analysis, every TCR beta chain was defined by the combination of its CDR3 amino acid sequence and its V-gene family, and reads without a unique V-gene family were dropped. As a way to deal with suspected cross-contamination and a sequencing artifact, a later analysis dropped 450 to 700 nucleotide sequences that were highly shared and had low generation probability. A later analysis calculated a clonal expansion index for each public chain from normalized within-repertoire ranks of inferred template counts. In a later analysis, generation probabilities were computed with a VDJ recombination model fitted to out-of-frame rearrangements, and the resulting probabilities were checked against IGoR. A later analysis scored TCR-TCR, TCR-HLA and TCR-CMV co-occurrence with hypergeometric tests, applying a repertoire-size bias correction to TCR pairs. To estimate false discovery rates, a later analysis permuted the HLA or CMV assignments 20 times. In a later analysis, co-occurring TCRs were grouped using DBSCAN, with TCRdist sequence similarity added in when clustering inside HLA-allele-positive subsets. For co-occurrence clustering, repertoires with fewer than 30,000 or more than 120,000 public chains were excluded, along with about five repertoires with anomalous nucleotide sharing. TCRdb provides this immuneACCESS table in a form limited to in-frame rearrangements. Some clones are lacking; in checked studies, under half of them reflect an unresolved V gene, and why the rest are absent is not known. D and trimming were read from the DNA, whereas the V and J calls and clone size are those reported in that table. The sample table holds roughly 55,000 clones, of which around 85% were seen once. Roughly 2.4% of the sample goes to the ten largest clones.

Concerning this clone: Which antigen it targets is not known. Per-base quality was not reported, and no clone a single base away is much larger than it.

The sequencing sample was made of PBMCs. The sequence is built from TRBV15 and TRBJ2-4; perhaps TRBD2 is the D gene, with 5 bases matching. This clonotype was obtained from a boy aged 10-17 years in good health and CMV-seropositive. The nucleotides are TGTGCCACCAGCAGAAACGGGGAACTAGCCAAAAACATTCAGTACTTC. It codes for CATSRNGELAKNIQYF.